These 8 T cell receptor beta chains came from one sample sequenced in a study of cytotoxic CD8 clonotypes in ibrutinib-treated CLL. Only in-frame clones appear in the TCRdb table, and some are missing; sequencing was by immunoSEQ multiplex PCR. Altogether some 290,000 clones are present, around four fifths being singletons, with the ten largest covering under 8.5%. Here the sequenced sample was PBMCs, taken before ibrutinib treatment. The receptors originated from a human donor with chronic lymphocytic leukemia.

V is TRBV2 and J is TRBJ1-2; D gene unclear. V lost 5 bases to trimming and J lost 3 bases, with 13 bases between them. This CDR3 spans 14 amino acids. Germline V gene sequence: CDR1 SNHLY, CDR2 FYNNEI. The CDR3 here is CASSNIPRYYGYTF. As DNA, the CDR3 is TGTGCCAGCAGTAACATCCCACGGTACTATGGCTACACCTTC.

This clone was seen a single time. The V gene is TRBV5-4, the J gene TRBJ1-2, with D unresolved. Germline V CDR1 and CDR2: SGHNT, YYREEE (reference sequence). The CDR3 is 15 residues long. Between the trimmed V and J ends, which lost 0 bases and 2 bases, there was a span of 11 bases. CDR3 amino acids: CASSLGRTVNYGYTF. In DNA, the CDR3 is TGTGCCAGCAGCTTGGGTCGGACCGTCAACTATGGCTACACCTTC.

This clone was observed a handful of times. The CDR3 here is CASSHQVGGSTDTQYF. CDR3 DNA sequence: TGCGCCAGCAGCCACCAAGTAGGCGGGAGCACAGATACGCAGTATTTT. V is TRBV4-1 and J is TRBJ2-3; possibly TRBD2 for D (5 bases). The CDR3 runs to 16 residues. Trimming removed 3 bases at V and 0 bases at J, with 13 bases between. Germline lookup yields CDR1 MGHRA and CDR2 YSYEKL.

This sequence joins TRBV4-1 and TRBJ2-7, with 7 bases lining up with TRBD2. V shed 0 bases, J shed 9 bases, and the junction held 8 bases outside the gene matches. This CDR3 has 14 residues. Germline lookup yields CDR1 MGHRA and CDR2 YSYEKL. This CDR3 reads CASSQEGGGLRQYF. The CDR3 DNA reads as TGCGCCAGCAGCCAAGAGGGGGGAGGGTTGCGGCAGTACTTC.

The chain has TRBV11-3 and TRBJ2-1; a weak D match, TRBD2 (6 bases). Germline CDR1 is SGHNT and CDR2 is YENEEA. The V end was cut by 1 base, the J end by 9 bases, with 13 bases between. The CDR3 covers 14 residues. In nucleotides, the CDR3 is TGTGCCAGCAGCTTAGGTGTCGTGGGGGGTGAGCAGTTCTTC. Translation gives CASSLGVVGGEQFF.

The chain joins TRBV4-1 to TRBJ2-7; the match to TRBD2 covers 10 bases. The CDR3 covers 16 residues. In germline, CDR1 is MGHRA, CDR2 YSYEKL. With V trimmed by 4 bases and J by 7 bases, 13 bases remained unmatched. CDR3 region: CASSPTPLAGDGEQYF. CDR3 nucleotides: TGCGCCAGCAGCCCCACTCCGCTAGCGGGAGACGGTGAGCAGTACTTC.

This chain links TRBV5-8 with TRBJ2-7; 9 nucleotides align to TRBD2. CDR3 length equals 15 residues. Losses at the gene ends were 3 bases for V and 2 bases for J; bases not matched to a gene: 6. Germline values: CDR1 SGHTS, CDR2 YDEGEE. The DNA for the CDR3 is TGTGCCAGCAGCTGGGTAGCGGGGGATACCTACGAGCAGTACTTC. Protein product: CASSWVAGDTYEQYF.

This chain links TRBV13 with TRBJ1-4; maybe TRBD1 (5 bases). There are 15 residues in the CDR3. V was pared by 3 bases and J by 0 bases, with 8 bases between. CDR1 and CDR2 from the germline V gene are PRHDT and FYEKMQ (reference sequence). The CDR3 region is CASSFKGATNEKLFF. CDR3 DNA: TGTGCCAGCAGCTTCAAAGGGGCAACTAATGAAAAACTGTTTTTT.